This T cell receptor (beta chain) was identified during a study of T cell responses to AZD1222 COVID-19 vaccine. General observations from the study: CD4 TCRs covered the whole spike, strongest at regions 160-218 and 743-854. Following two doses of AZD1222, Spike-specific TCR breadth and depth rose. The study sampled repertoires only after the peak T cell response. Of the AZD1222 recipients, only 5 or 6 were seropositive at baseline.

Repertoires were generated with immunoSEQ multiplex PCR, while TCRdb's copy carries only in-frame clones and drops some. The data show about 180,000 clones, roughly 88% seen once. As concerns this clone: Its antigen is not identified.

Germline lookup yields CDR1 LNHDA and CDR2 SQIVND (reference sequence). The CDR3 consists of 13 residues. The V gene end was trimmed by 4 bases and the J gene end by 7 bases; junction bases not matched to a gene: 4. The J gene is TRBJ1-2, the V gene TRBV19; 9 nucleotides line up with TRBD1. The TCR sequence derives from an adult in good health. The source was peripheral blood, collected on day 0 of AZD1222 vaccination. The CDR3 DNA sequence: TGTGCCAGTAGTAGGGACAGGGACTCTGGCTACACCTTC. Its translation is CASSRDRDSGYTF.